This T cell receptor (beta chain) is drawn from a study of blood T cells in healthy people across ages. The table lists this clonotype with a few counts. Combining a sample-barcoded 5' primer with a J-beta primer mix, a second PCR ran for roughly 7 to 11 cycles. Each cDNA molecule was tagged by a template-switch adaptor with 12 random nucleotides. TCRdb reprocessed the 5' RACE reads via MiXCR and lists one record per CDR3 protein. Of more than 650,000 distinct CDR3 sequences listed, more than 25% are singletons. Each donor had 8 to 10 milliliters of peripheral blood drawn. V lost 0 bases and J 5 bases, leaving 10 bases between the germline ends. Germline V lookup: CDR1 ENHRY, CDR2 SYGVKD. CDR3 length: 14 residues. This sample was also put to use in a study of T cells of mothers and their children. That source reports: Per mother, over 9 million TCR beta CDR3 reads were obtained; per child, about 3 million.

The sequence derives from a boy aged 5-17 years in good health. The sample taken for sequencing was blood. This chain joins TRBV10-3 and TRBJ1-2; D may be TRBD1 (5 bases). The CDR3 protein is CAISESAGTYGYTF. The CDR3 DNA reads TGTGCCATCAGTGAGTCGGCAGGGACTTATGGCTACACCTTC.